The present entry profiles one T cell receptor (beta chain) with its context. Living in about two dozen US areas, the participants were between roughly 18 and 90 years of age. Cohorts were assigned according to the clinical history that participants reported. This CDR3 is built from 14 residues. After removal of 6 bases from V and 7 bases from J, the junction contained 6 bases not matched to a gene. Germline V lookup: CDR1 SNHLY, CDR2 FYNNEI. The data derive from a study of blood T cell repertoires in COVID-19. Study at large: Sources were T cells, B-cell-depleted T cells, or PBMCs; the material itself was cDNA or gDNA.

Original handling: Quantification of nucleated cells was approximated via reference gene primer amplification. Repertoires were generated with immunoSEQ multiplex PCR, while TCRdb's copy carries only in-frame clones and drops some. From that table come the V and J calls and clone size; the DNA was used to work out D and trimming. This repertoire shows approximately 310,000 clones, 80% to 90% found once; its top ten account for 2.2%. Sequenced input: PBMCs or T cells enriched from blood (not recorded which). The TCR was taken from a man aged 25 to 45 who had recovered from COVID-19. The chain uses TRBV2 and TRBJ1-2; 12 nucleotides match TRBD1. The CDR3 nucleotides are TGTGCCAGCAGGACGGGACAGGGGGCTAGTGGCTACACCTTC. Amino acid sequence: CASRTGQGASGYTF. Based on the CDR3 plus reference TRBV2 and TRBJ1-2, the full variable domain is EPEVTQTPSHQVTQMGQEVILRCVPISNHLYFYWYRQILGQKVEFLVSFYNNEISEKSEIFDDQFSVERPDGSNFTLKIRSTKLEDSAMYFCASRTGQGASGYTFGSGTRLTVV.